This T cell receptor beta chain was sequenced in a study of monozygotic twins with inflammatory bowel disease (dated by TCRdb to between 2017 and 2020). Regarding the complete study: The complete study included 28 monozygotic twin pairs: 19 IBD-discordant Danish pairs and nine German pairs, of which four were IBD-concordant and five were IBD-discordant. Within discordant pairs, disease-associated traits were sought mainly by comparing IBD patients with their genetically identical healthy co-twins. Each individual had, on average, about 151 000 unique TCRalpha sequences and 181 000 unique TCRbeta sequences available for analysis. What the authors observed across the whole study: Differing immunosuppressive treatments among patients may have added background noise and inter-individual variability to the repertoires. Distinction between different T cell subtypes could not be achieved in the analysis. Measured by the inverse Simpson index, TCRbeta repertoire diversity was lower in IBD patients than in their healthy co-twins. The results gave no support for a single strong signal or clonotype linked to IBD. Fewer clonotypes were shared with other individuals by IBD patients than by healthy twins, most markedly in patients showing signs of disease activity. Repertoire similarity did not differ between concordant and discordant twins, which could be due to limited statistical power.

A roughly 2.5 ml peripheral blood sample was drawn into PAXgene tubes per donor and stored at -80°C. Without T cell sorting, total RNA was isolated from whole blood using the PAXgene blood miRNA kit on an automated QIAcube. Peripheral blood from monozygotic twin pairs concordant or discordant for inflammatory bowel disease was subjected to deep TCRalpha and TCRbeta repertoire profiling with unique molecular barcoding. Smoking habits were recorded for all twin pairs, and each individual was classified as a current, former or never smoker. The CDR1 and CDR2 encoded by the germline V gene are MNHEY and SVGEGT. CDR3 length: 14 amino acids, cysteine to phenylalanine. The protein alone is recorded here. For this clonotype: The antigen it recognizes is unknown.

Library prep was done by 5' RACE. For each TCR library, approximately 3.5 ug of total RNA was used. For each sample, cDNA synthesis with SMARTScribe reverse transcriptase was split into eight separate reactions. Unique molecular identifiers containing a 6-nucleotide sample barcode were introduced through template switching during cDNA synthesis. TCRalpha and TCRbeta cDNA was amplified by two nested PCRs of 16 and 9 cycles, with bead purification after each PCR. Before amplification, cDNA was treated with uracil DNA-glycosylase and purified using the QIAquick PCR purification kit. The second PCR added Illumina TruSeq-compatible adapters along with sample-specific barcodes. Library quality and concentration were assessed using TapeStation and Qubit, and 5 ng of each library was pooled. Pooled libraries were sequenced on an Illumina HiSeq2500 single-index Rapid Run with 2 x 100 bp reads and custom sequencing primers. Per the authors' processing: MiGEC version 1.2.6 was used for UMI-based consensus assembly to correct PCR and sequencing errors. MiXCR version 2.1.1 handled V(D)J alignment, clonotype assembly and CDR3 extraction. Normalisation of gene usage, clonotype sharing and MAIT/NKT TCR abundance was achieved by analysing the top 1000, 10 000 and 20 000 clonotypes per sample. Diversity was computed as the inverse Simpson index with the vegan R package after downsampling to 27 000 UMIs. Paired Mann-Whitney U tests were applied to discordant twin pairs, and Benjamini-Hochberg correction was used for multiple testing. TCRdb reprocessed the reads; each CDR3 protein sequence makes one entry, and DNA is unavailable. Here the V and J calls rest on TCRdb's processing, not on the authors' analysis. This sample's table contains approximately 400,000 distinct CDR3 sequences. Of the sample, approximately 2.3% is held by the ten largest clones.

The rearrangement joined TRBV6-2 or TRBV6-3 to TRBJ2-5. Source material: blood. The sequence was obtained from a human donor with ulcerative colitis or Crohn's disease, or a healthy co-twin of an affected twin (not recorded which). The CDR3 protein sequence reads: CASSYSTDQETQYF.